Listed here is a single T cell receptor beta chain. Its antigen is unidentified. These data belong to a study of T cell responses to AZD1222 COVID-19 vaccine. The CDR3 has 14 amino acids. Trimming took 1 base from V and 3 from J, leaving 7 bases between them. Germline assignment: CDR1 SGHTA and CDR2 FQGNSA. Study-wide findings and caveats: Spike was spanned by vaccine-associated CD4 TCRs, with dominance at 160-218 and 743-854. Nearly half of spike-specific TCRs reportedly go after variant regions that carry no mutations. White British donors predominated, females outnumbered males, and clonal diversity was possibly underestimated.

Produced via immunoSEQ multiplex PCR; TCRdb's table is partial and in-frame only. This table has about 99,000 clones, roughly 88% appearing once. The specimen was peripheral blood, collected on day 0 of AZD1222 vaccination. The rearrangement joins TRBV7-2 to TRBJ1-5; D is ambiguous. This TCR was sampled from an adult in good health. CDR3 loop: CASSLDHTNQPQHF. CDR3 sequence (DNA): TGTGCCAGCAGCTTAGACCATACCAATCAGCCCCAGCATTTT.